The clone carrying this T cell receptor beta chain came up many times. TCRdb itself ran the RT-PCR reads through MiXCR, one entry per CDR3 protein. The repertoire has 650,000 to 800,000 distinct CDR3 sequences, approximately 15% of them found once; the top ten carry 3.6%. This sequence was found in a female donor in good health, serving as a healthy control. Sequencing input: memory CD4+ T cells from blood.

The CDR3 here is CASSYGQGVGEQYF. The CDR3 bases are TGTGCCAGCAGTTACGGGCAGGGAGTGGGTGAGCAGTACTTC. The chain joins TRBV6-5 to TRBJ2-7, with D tentatively TRBD1 or TRBD2 (5 bases each). V dropped 2 bases and J dropped 7 bases, with 15 bases sitting between them. Germline V gene data show CDR1 as MNHEY and CDR2 as SVGAGI. The CDR3 totals 14 residues.